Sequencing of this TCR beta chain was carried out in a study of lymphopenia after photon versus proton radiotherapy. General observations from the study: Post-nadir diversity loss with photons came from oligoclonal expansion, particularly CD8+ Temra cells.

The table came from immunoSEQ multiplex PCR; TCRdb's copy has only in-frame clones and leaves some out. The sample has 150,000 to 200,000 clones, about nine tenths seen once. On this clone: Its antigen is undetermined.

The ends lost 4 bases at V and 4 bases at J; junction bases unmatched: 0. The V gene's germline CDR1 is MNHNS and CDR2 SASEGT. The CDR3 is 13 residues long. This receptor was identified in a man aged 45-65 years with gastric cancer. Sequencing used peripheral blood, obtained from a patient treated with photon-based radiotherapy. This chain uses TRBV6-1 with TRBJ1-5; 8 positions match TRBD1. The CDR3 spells CASSGTGNQPQHF. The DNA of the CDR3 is TGTGCCAGCAGTGGGACAGGGAATCAGCCCCAGCATTTT.